The sequence of this T cell receptor beta chain was determined in a study of shared clonotypes between healthy human individuals. V was clipped by 2 bases and J by 0 bases, with 6 bases between them. The CDR3 totals 14 residues. The V gene's germline CDR1 is SGHDT and CDR2 YYEEEE. Only CD45RO-negative cells positively selected for CCR7 counted as naive CD8 cells, so terminally differentiated effector memory CD45RA+ cells were excluded. Healthy HIV-negative adults with no recent acute infections or vaccinations were recruited as donors. Repertoires were generated with immunoSEQ multiplex PCR, while TCRdb's copy carries only in-frame clones and drops some. The table includes 1.5 million to 2.5 million clones, about 94% detected once.

The sequence was collected from a man aged 18 to 30 in good health. The source material was naive CD8+ T cells sorted from blood. This chain connects TRBV5-6 to TRBJ1-5; D gene unclear. This CDR3 reads CASSLGNSNQPQHF. Here the CDR3 DNA reads TGTGCCAGCAGCTTAGGGAATAGCAATCAGCCCCAGCATTTT.